This paragraph covers one T cell receptor beta chain sequence. This record belongs to a study of OX40 agonist ivuxolimab in advanced cancers. Turning to the study itself: Patients received the agonistic anti-OX40 (CD134) antibody ivuxolimab. Hepatocellular carcinoma, melanoma, renal cell or head and neck cancer was diagnosed in the dose-escalation patients. There were three patients with partial responses, one having hepatocellular carcinoma and two cutaneous melanoma.

The repertoire was sequenced with immunoSEQ multiplex PCR; TCRdb's copy has only in-frame clones and lacks some. The table includes roughly 48,000 clones, roughly 83% detected once. The germline V gene encodes CDR1 SGHNT and CDR2 YYREEE (reference sequence). V was pared by 5 bases and J by 1 base, with 13 bases between. The CDR3 is 15 residues long. Specimen: CD4+ or CD8+ T cells sorted from blood, collected in a trial of the OX40 agonist ivuxolimab. The clonotype originates from an adult with an advanced solid tumor such as melanoma, head and neck, liver or kidney cancer. V usage is TRBV5-4 and J usage is TRBJ1-5, with D possibly being TRBD1 (5 bases). CDR3 coding DNA: TGTGCCAGCAGTTCAGCCGGGACGAGCAATCAGCCCCAGCATTTT. It encodes CASSSAGTSNQPQHF.